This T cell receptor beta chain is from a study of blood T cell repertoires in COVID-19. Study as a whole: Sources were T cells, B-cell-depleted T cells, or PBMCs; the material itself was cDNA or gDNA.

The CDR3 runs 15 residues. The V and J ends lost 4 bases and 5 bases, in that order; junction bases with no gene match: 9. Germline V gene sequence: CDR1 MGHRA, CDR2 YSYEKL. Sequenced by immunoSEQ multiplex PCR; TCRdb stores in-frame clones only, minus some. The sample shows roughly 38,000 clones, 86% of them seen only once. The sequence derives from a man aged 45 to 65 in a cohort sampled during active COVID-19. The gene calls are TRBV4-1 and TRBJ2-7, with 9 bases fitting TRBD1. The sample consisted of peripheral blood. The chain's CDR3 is CASSPEGQGSDEQYF. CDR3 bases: TGCGCCAGCAGCCCCGAAGGACAGGGGAGCGACGAGCAGTACTTC.